These 2 T cell receptor beta chains were all obtained from the same sample, sequenced in a study of blood T cells in healthy people across ages. Sample-barcoded 5' priming and a J-beta primer mix drove a second PCR of roughly 7 to 11 cycles. A single record per CDR3 protein comes from TCRdb applying MiXCR to the 5' RACE reads. The sample lists about 680,000 distinct CDR3 sequences; approximately 49% were seen once. Sequencing was performed on blood. Receptors originate from an older woman in good health.

This clonotype has more than one count but fewer than ten. The chain carries TRBV29-1 and TRBJ2-3; tentative D call: TRBD1 (6 bases). Trimming took off 6 bases at V and 3 bases at J, with 16 bases between the two ends. The CDR3 extends over 14 amino acids. The V gene's germline CDR1 is SQVTM and CDR2 ANQGSEA. CDR3 coding DNA: TGCAGCGTCTCTATCAGGGGTTCGACAGATACGCAGTATTTT. This codes for CSVSIRGSTDTQYF.

As for this clonotype: One end of the junction does not line up with germline, which may come from a read error. V gene TRBV7-2 combines with J gene TRBJ2-2; perhaps TRBD2 as D (6 bases). Germline V CDR1 and CDR2: SGHTA, FQGNSA. The CDR3 extends over 17 amino acids. CDR3 in DNA: TGTGCCAGCAGCTTAGCCTTGGGCCGGGGGAACACCGGGGAGTTGTTTTTT. Residues: CASSLALGRGNTGELFF.